What follows are 11 T cell receptor beta chains derived from one specimen sequenced in a study of blood T cell repertoires in COVID-19. Repertoires were generated with immunoSEQ multiplex PCR, while TCRdb's copy carries only in-frame clones and drops some. The top ten clones hold approximately 6.3% of a sample with about 68,000 clones, about 88% of them seen once. The sequencing sample was made of peripheral blood. The receptors shown here come from a man aged 80 or over with COVID-19, enrolled during active disease.

The V call is TRBV24-1, the J call TRBJ2-1; 7 bases line up with TRBD1. CDR1 and CDR2 (germline): KGHDR, SFDVKD. The CDR3 has 16 residues. Losses at the gene ends were 4 bases for V and 0 bases for J; bases not matched to a gene: 5. CDR3 region: CATSDSTGSSYNEQFF. The CDR3 DNA follows: TGTGCCACCAGTGACTCGACAGGGAGCTCCTACAATGAGCAGTTCTTC.

The chain joins TRBV29-1 to TRBJ1-4; tentative D call: TRBD1 (5 bases). The CDR3 consists of 12 residues. V lost 4 bases and J lost 8, with 11 bases in between. Germline CDR1 SQVTM, CDR2 ANQGSEA. In DNA, the CDR3 is TGCAGCGTTGGTGACAGATACGAAAAACTGTTTTTT. Its protein is CSVGDRYEKLFF. The entire variable domain, with the rest obtained from reference TRBV29-1 and TRBJ1-4, is as follows: SAVISQKPSRDICQRGTSLTIQCQVDSQVTMMFWYRQQPGQSLTLIATANQGSEATYESGFVIDKFPISRPNLTFSTLTVSNMSPEDSSIYLCSVGDRYEKLFFGSGTQLSVL.

The rearrangement links TRBV3-1 (or the pseudogene TRBV3-2) to TRBJ2-5, with D uncertain. The CDR3 covers 11 residues. Trimming removed 6 bases at V and 4 bases at J, with 6 bases between. Germline V lookup: CDR1 LGHDT, CDR2 YNNKEL (reference sequence). The CDR3 DNA sequence: TGTGCCAGCAGTTGGGCAGAGACCCAGTACTTC. Protein product: CASSWAETQYF.

V gene TRBV4-2 combines with J gene TRBJ2-1; 9 nucleotides line up with TRBD1. The CDR3 covers 16 residues. With V trimmed by 0 bases and J by 8 bases, 8 bases remained unmatched. Germline-derived CDR1 and CDR2 are LGHNA and YNFKEQ. The CDR3 protein is CASSQEQPGQGYEQFF. The CDR3 DNA is TGTGCCAGCAGCCAAGAACAACCGGGACAGGGCTATGAGCAGTTCTTC.

This clone was counted a few times. The V and J genes are TRBV6-6 and TRBJ1-1; possible D gene TRBD1, 5 bases. The germline V and J ends were trimmed by 6 bases and 3 bases, with 5 bases remaining between them. Germline values: CDR1 MNHNY, CDR2 SVGAGI (reference sequence). The CDR3 has 11 residues. The CDR3 protein is CASRGDTEAFF. The CDR3 DNA follows: TGTGCCAGCAGAGGGGACACTGAAGCTTTCTTT.

V is TRBV5-5 and J is TRBJ2-1; 7 bases agree with TRBD1. The length of the CDR3 is 15 residues. Germline V CDR1 and CDR2: SGHKS, YYEKEE (reference sequence). The V and J ends lost 0 bases and 1 base, in that order; junction bases with no gene match: 1. The CDR3 loop is CASSLGGQSYNEQFF. CDR3 coding DNA: TGTGCCAGCAGCTTGGGGGGACAGTCCTACAATGAGCAGTTCTTC.

The chain carries TRBV19 and TRBJ1-5; TRBD1 matches at 7 bases. The CDR3 sequence is 13 residues long. Unmatched junction bases numbered 2, after V lost 5 bases and J lost 4 bases. Germline V lookup: CDR1 LNHDA, CDR2 SQIVND (reference sequence). The CDR3 region is CASSGDRNQPQHF. The CDR3 DNA reads TGTGCCAGTAGTGGGGACAGAAATCAGCCCCAGCATTTT.

This chain links TRBV10-1 with TRBJ2-3; possibly TRBD2 for D (6 bases). V lost 6 bases to trimming and J lost 5 bases, with 9 bases between them. CDR1 WNHNN and CDR2 SYGVQD come from the germline V gene (reference sequence). The CDR3 covers 12 residues. The CDR3 DNA reads as TGCGCCAGCAGCGGGGGACGAGATACGCAGTATTTT. Amino acid sequence: CASSGGRDTQYF.

The chain employs TRBV5-1 and TRBJ2-4; TRBD1 matches at 7 bases. The CDR3 is made up of 15 amino acids. V trimming: 3 bases; J trimming: 6 bases; junction bases outside the gene matches: 9. Germline lookup yields CDR1 SGHRS and CDR2 YFSETQ. The CDR3 nucleotides read TGCGCCAGCAGCTCCTTTGACAGGGACGGAAACATTCAGTACTTC. Translating gives CASSSFDRDGNIQYF.

This clone is medium-sized by share. This sequence joins TRBV6-1 and TRBJ1-2, with TRBD1 identical over 7 bases. Germline V gene lookup returns CDR1 MNHNS and CDR2 SASEGT. The CDR3 is 15 residues long. The V segment lost 1 base and the J segment 8 bases; nucleotides outside the gene matches: 10. CDR3 sequence reads: CASSEVPGQHEGYTF. The CDR3 DNA reads as TGTGCCAGCAGTGAAGTTCCGGGACAGCACGAAGGCTACACCTTC.

The chain is built from TRBV11-3 and TRBJ1-1, with D possibly being TRBD1 (6 bases). The CDR3 length is 18 residues. Trimming left V 0 bases short and J 1 base short, with 18 bases between. Germline V gives CDR1 SGHNT, CDR2 YENEEA. CDR3 in amino acids: CASSLEGFGGRTNTEAFF. The CDR3 bases are TGTGCCAGCAGCTTAGAAGGGTTCGGGGGGCGGACGAACACTGAAGCTTTCTTT. Supplemented by reference TRBV11-3 and TRBJ1-1, the full variable domain reads EAGVVQSPRYKIIEKKQPVAFWCNPISGHNTLYWYLQNLGQGPELLIRYENEEAVDDSQLPKDRFSAERLKGVDSTLKIQPAELGDSAVYLCASSLEGFGGRTNTEAFFGQGTRLTVV.